This TCR beta chain was retrieved from a study of shared clonotypes between healthy human individuals. Measured with immunoSEQ multiplex PCR; TCRdb has only the in-frame clones, and not every one. The sample lists about 2.1 million clones, approximately 94% occurring once. As to this clone: Its antigen is unknown.

The study, taken as a whole, reports: Donor scarcity curtailed the genetic and exposure-history diversity represented herein.

The CDR3 is made up of 19 amino acids. V shed 3 bases and J 1 base; nucleotides not matched to a gene: 15. CD45RO negativity and positive selection for CCR7 defined naive CD8 cells, a population that excluded terminally differentiated effector memory CD45RA+ cells. The sequenced material came from naive CD8+ T cells from PBMCs. The receptor comes from a man in his late teens or twenties in good health. Some clones in this sample may be carry-over from other donors' samples. The chain couples TRBV23-1 to TRBJ2-3, with 8 bases aligning to TRBD2. TRBV23-1 is assigned to the ORF class and has an uncertain function. For the CDR3, the DNA is TGCGCCAGCAGTCATATACAGGAGAGAGCGGGAGCTGGCACAGATACGCAGTATTTT. Amino acids: CASSHIQERAGAGTDTQYF.